These 17 T cell receptor beta chains originate from one sample sequenced in a study of shared clonotypes between healthy human individuals. The data were produced by immunoSEQ multiplex PCR, yet TCRdb's version contains in-frame clones alone and is incomplete. The table shows some 2 million clones, with approximately 95% occurring only once. Sequencing was carried out using naive CD4+ T cells sorted from blood. Sample subset: CD45RA+ positively selected. The receptors come from a man aged 18 to 30 in good health.

The chain recombines TRBV30 with TRBJ1-6; 7 bases match TRBD1. In germline, CDR1 is GTSNPN, CDR2 SVGIG (reference sequence). V shed 0 bases and J 4 bases; nucleotides not matched to a gene: 3. The CDR3 length is 15 residues. This chain's CDR3 is CAWSVGQAYNSPLHF. For the CDR3, the DNA is TGTGCCTGGAGTGTCGGACAGGCGTATAATTCACCCCTCCACTTT.

The gene calls are TRBV18 and TRBJ1-6; 7 bases fit TRBD1. The junction had 7 bases not matched to a gene; V was cut back by 1 base and J by 10 bases. CDR1 and CDR2 (germline): KGHSH, LQKENI. The CDR3 extends over 15 amino acids. The chain's CDR3 is CASSPLGQDLSPLHF. The CDR3 coding sequence is TGTGCCAGCTCACCACTAGGACAGGACCTCTCACCCCTCCACTTT.

The CDR3 region has the DNA TGTGCCAGCAGCTTTGGAGGGAGGAACACCGGGGAGCTGTTTTTT. Its protein product is CASSFGGRNTGELFF. V is TRBV5-4 and J is TRBJ2-2, with D tentatively TRBD2 (6 bases). Germline assignment: CDR1 SGHNT and CDR2 YYREEE (reference sequence). Trimming left V 2 bases short and J 1 base short, with 9 bases between. CDR3 size: 15 residues.

This clone occurred once. This chain links TRBV19 with TRBJ2-7, with 9 bases fitting TRBD1. This CDR3 is built from 15 residues. Germline assignment: CDR1 LNHDA and CDR2 SQIVND (reference sequence). Trimming removed 5 bases from V and 3 bases from J; junction bases left unmatched: 8. CDR3 sequence: CASSSPGQGLYEQYF. In DNA form, the CDR3 reads TGTGCCAGTAGTTCGCCGGGACAGGGTCTCTACGAGCAGTACTTC.

V usage is TRBV10-1 and J usage is TRBJ2-1; a weak D match, TRBD1 (6 bases). There are 15 residues in the CDR3. Trimming took off 6 bases at V and 2 bases at J, with 14 bases between the two ends. Germline lookup yields CDR1 WNHNN and CDR2 SYGVQD (reference sequence). CDR3 sequence (DNA): TGCGCCAGCAGCATCCTACAGGGAGCCTACAATGAGCAGTTCTTC. Translation gives CASSILQGAYNEQFF.

The CDR3 region has the DNA TGTGCCAGCAGGCCCCGGGGACAGGACAATGAGCAGTTCTTC. The encoded protein is CASRPRGQDNEQFF. J is TRBJ2-1 and V is TRBV6-5, with 8 bases aligning to TRBD1. Germline assignment: CDR1 MNHEY and CDR2 SVGAGI. CDR3 size: 14 residues. Trimming removed 6 bases from V and 5 bases from J; junction bases left unmatched: 6.

The CDR3 spells CASSLAAEAYNEQFF. The CDR3 nucleotides are TGCGCCAGCAGCTTGGCAGCGGAAGCCTACAATGAGCAGTTCTTC. The chain combines TRBV5-1 with TRBJ2-1, with D perhaps matching TRBD2 (5 bases). V lost 0 bases and J lost 2, with 9 bases in between. This CDR3 is 15 amino acids long. Germline V gene data show CDR1 as SGHRS and CDR2 as YFSETQ.

This chain connects TRBV6-1 to TRBJ1-2, with a tentative D call TRBD1 (5 bases). The V and J ends lost 7 bases and 2 bases respectively, with 8 bases between them. The CDR3 covers 12 residues. Germline CDR1 reads MNHNS; CDR2 reads SASEGT. The CDR3 spells CASMGRNYGYTF. CDR3 bases: TGTGCCAGCATGGGACGGAACTATGGCTACACCTTC.

Regarding this clone: This same CDR3 is encoded by further DNA sequences in the sample. In DNA form, the CDR3 reads TGCGCCAGCTCGACCGCGGGGAAGTCTGCTTCACCCCTCCACTTT. Protein sequence: CASSTAGKSASPLHF. J is TRBJ1-6 and V is TRBV5-1; D not certain. The CDR3 has 15 amino acids. Trimming stripped 7 bases from V and 9 bases from J, with 20 bases between. The germline gives CDR1 SGHRS, CDR2 YFSETQ.

The V call is TRBV11-2, the J call TRBJ2-3, with a weak D call TRBD1 (5 bases). The V end was cut by 4 bases, the J end by 2 bases, with 16 bases between. The CDR3 is made up of 16 amino acids. Germline V gene data show CDR1 as SGHAT and CDR2 as FQNNGV. The CDR3 loop reads CASSSPVTGLTDTQYF. The DNA of the CDR3 is TGTGCCAGCAGCTCCCCGGTAACAGGTCTCACAGATACGCAGTATTTT.

This clone has only one observation. The gene calls are TRBV25-1 and TRBJ2-5, with D maybe TRBD2 (5 bases). Trimming pared 2 bases from V and 3 bases from J, leaving 10 bases between. The V gene's germline CDR1 is MGHDK and CDR2 SYGVNS. This CDR3 spans 14 amino acids. DNA of the CDR3: TGTGCCAGCAGTGAACCGGGGTCTAAAGAGACCCAGTACTTC. Protein sequence: CASSEPGSKETQYF.

CDR3 sequence: CASRTQGMNTEAFF. CDR3 nucleotides: TGTGCCAGCAGGACACAGGGTATGAACACTGAAGCTTTCTTT. V and J are TRBV11-2 and TRBJ1-1; a weak D match, TRBD1 (6 bases). CDR3 size: 14 residues. CDR1 and CDR2 from the germline V gene are SGHAT and FQNNGV. Trimming left V 6 bases short and J 0 bases short, with 11 bases between.

This chain joins TRBV19 and TRBJ1-5; the D is unclear. Germline lookup yields CDR1 LNHDA and CDR2 SQIVND (reference sequence). Trimming stripped 7 bases from V and 2 bases from J, with 18 bases between. The CDR3 consists of 16 residues. The CDR3 region has the DNA TGTGCCAGTACCGACGCGCCCTCCGGTGGCAATCAGCCCCAGCATTTT. As protein: CASTDAPSGGNQPQHF. Complete variable domain (other parts from reference TRBV19 and TRBJ1-5): DGGITQSPKYLFRKEGQNVTLSCEQNLNHDAMYWYRQDPGQGLRLIYYSQIVNDFQKGDIAEGYSVSREKKESFPLTVTSAQKNPTAFYLCASTDAPSGGNQPQHFGDGTRLSIL.

In its sample, this clone was seen once. The chain uses TRBV27 and TRBJ1-6; no clear D. The CDR3 totals 14 residues. V was cut by 4 bases and J by 4 bases, with 8 bases left in between. The germline CDR1 and CDR2 sequences are MNHEY and SMNVEV (reference sequence). The CDR3 loop is CASSYLNYNSPLHF. The CDR3 DNA reads as TGTGCCAGCAGTTATCTAAATTATAATTCACCCCTCCACTTT.

The V call is TRBV6-5, the J call TRBJ1-4, with no clear D. The CDR3 contains 13 residues. Germline-derived CDR1 and CDR2 are MNHEY and SVGAGI. Trimming took 7 bases from V and 0 from J, leaving 6 bases between them. CDR3 amino acids: CASMGATNEKLFF. The CDR3 region has the DNA TGTGCCAGCATGGGAGCAACTAATGAAAAACTGTTTTTT.

This chain joins TRBV29-1 and TRBJ2-2; TRBD2 agrees at 15 bases. The CDR3 totals 17 residues. With V trimmed by 6 bases and J by 1 base, 6 bases remained unmatched. The germline gives CDR1 SQVTM, CDR2 ANQGSEA. The CDR3, as DNA: TGCAGCGTACGGACTAGCGGGAGGGCCGGGAACACCGGGGAGCTGTTTTTT. This codes for CSVRTSGRAGNTGELFF.

V is TRBV25-1 and J is TRBJ1-1; maybe TRBD1 (5 bases). Germline assignment: CDR1 MGHDK and CDR2 SYGVNS. Deletions cut 7 bases from V and 4 bases from J, with 13 bases between. The CDR3 contains 13 residues. The CDR3 bases are TGTGCCAGCAAAAAAGGGGTAAGCACTGAAGCTTTCTTT. This sequence encodes CASKKGVSTEAFF.